Following are 27 T cell receptor beta chains from one sample sequenced in a study of T cell responses to AZD1222 COVID-19 vaccine. Method: immunoSEQ multiplex PCR; TCRdb's copy keeps in-frame clones and lacks some. The table includes 150,000 to 200,000 clones, roughly 92% detected once. The sequenced sample was peripheral blood, obtained on day 0 of AZD1222 vaccination. These receptors all come from an adult in good health.

The rearrangement joins TRBV11-2 to TRBJ1-2; TRBD1 matches at 9 bases. This CDR3 has 13 residues. V lost 5 bases and J lost 7; bases outside the gene matches: 5. Germline assignment: CDR1 SGHAT and CDR2 FQNNGV. CDR3 sequence (DNA): TGTGCCAGCAGCAACACAGGGGGCTCTGGCTACACCTTC. Encoded protein: CASSNTGGSGYTF.

This chain links TRBV5-1 with TRBJ2-3; no definite D call. Germline V gene lookup returns CDR1 SGHRS and CDR2 YFSETQ. This CDR3 is 15 amino acids long. Trimming cost V 0 bases and J 2 bases, with 10 bases left between them. The CDR3 nucleotides are TGCGCCAGCAGCTTGGAAGGCAGACCCACAGATACGCAGTATTTT. This sequence encodes CASSLEGRPTDTQYF. The variable domain in full, completed from reference TRBV5-1 and TRBJ2-3, reads KAGVTQTPRYLIKTRGQQVTLSCSPISGHRSVSWYQQTPGQGLQFLFEYFSETQRNKGNFPGRFSGRQFSNSRSEMNVSTLELGDSALYLCASSLEGRPTDTQYFGPGTRLTVL.

This clone was observed a single time. The rearrangement uses TRBV7-9 and TRBJ2-3; 8 nucleotides agree with TRBD1. The CDR3 length is 14 residues. The V segment lost 4 bases and the J segment 4 bases; nucleotides outside the gene matches: 4. Per germline, CDR1 SEHNR and CDR2 FQNEAQ (reference sequence). CDR3 in DNA: TGTGCCAGCAGCTCAGACAGGGGCCCAGATACGCAGTATTTT. This sequence encodes CASSSDRGPDTQYF.

This clone is a singleton in its sample. The V call is TRBV19, the J call TRBJ2-3; D remains ambiguous. V was clipped by 6 bases and J by 3 bases, with 10 bases between them. The CDR3 totals 13 residues. Germline CDR1 and CDR2: LNHDA and SQIVND (reference sequence). CDR3 protein: CASSDLGTDTQYF. CDR3 nucleotides: TGTGCCAGTAGCGACCTCGGGACAGATACGCAGTATTTT.

The rearrangement joins TRBV19 to TRBJ1-2, with no clear D. This CDR3 is 11 amino acids long. The V and J ends lost 8 bases and 1 base respectively, with 5 bases between them. Germline lookup yields CDR1 LNHDA and CDR2 SQIVND (reference sequence). The CDR3 loop is CASGINYGYTF. CDR3 sequence (DNA): TGTGCCAGTGGGATTAACTATGGCTACACCTTC.

For the CDR3, the DNA is TGTGCCAGCAGGGGCAGGGGGCAGAATCAGCCCCAGCATTTT. Protein: CASRGRGQNQPQHF. The chain recombines TRBV28 with TRBJ1-5, with TRBD1 matching 8 bases. Germline values: CDR1 MDHEN, CDR2 SYDVKM. The V and J ends lost 6 bases and 4 bases, in that order; junction bases with no gene match: 5. There are 14 residues in the CDR3.

V and J are TRBV20-1 and TRBJ1-3; D ambiguous. The CDR3 covers 11 residues. Trimming removed 6 bases at V and 8 bases at J, with 11 bases between. The germline V gene encodes CDR1 DFQATT and CDR2 SNEGSKA (reference sequence). CDR3 sequence reads: CSADLEDTIYF. DNA of the CDR3: TGCAGTGCCGATTTAGAGGACACCATATATTTT.

The chain combines TRBV29-1 with TRBJ2-3; TRBD2 agrees at 8 bases. CDR1 SQVTM and CDR2 ANQGSEA come from the germline V gene. Trimming at V came to 4 bases and at J to 2 bases, leaving 8 bases not matched to a gene. There are 15 residues in the CDR3. This CDR3 is CSVVSGAALTDTQYF. CDR3 nucleotides: TGCAGCGTTGTTAGCGGGGCTGCCCTCACAGATACGCAGTATTTT.

V usage is TRBV13 and J usage is TRBJ2-7, with 7 bases that match TRBD2. The V and J ends lost 3 bases and 1 base, in that order; junction bases with no gene match: 6. This CDR3 is 15 amino acids long. Germline V gives CDR1 PRHDT, CDR2 FYEKMQ (reference sequence). CDR3 in amino acids: CASSFRGVGSYEQYF. As DNA, the CDR3 is TGTGCCAGCAGCTTTCGGGGGGTGGGGTCCTACGAGCAGTACTTC.

The V and J genes are TRBV10-1 and TRBJ1-2, with TRBD1 matching over 7 bases. CDR1 and CDR2 from the germline V gene are WNHNN and SYGVQD (reference sequence). This CDR3 spans 17 amino acids. The V and J ends lost 2 bases and 3 bases, in that order; junction bases with no gene match: 12. The DNA of the CDR3 is TGCGCCAGCAGTGAGCCGTACGACAGGGAAGAGGACTATGGCTACACCTTC. Its protein is CASSEPYDREEDYGYTF.

The rearrangement uses TRBV5-6 and TRBJ1-4; the match to TRBD1 covers 9 bases. This CDR3 has 16 amino acids. Germline V CDR1 and CDR2: SGHDT, YYEEEE. V was clipped by 3 bases and J by 8 bases; unmatched bases: 11. CDR3 in amino acids: CASSSATGGALEKLFF. Here the CDR3 DNA reads TGTGCCAGCAGCTCGGCCACAGGGGGCGCGTTAGAAAAACTGTTTTTT.

The V gene is TRBV7-9, the J gene TRBJ2-2, with D perhaps TRBD2 (5 bases). Germline values: CDR1 SEHNR, CDR2 FQNEAQ (reference sequence). V was pared by 5 bases and J by 0 bases, with 13 bases between. This CDR3 has 16 residues. The CDR3: CASSPRSGANTGELFF. In DNA, the CDR3 is TGTGCCAGCAGCCCTCGAAGCGGCGCGAACACCGGGGAGCTGTTTTTT. Based on the CDR3 plus reference TRBV7-9 and TRBJ2-2, the full variable domain is DTGVSQNPRHKITKRGQNVTFRCDPISEHNRLYWYRQTLGQGPEFLTYFQNEAQLEKSRLLSDRFSAERPKGSFSTLEIQRTEQGDSAMYLCASSPRSGANTGELFFGEGSRLTVL.

The chain uses TRBV6-2 or TRBV6-3 and TRBJ2-2; D ambiguous. Germline V gene sequence: CDR1 MNHEY, CDR2 SVGEGT. This CDR3 is 17 amino acids long. Trimming cost V 2 bases and J 3 bases, with 16 bases left between them. CDR3 loop: CASSYPGLHPDTGELFF. In DNA form, the CDR3 reads TGTGCCAGCAGTTACCCCGGGCTCCACCCGGACACCGGGGAGCTGTTTTTT.

Remarks on this clone: Other DNA sequences in the same sample also yield this CDR3. This chain connects TRBV18 to TRBJ1-1; possible D gene TRBD1, 5 bases. Trimming cost V 3 bases and J 1 base, with 6 bases left between them. CDR1 is KGHSH and CDR2 is LQKENI in the germline V gene. The CDR3 totals 13 residues. Written as DNA, the CDR3 is TGTGCCAGCTCACCGGGGGGGAACACTGAAGCTTTCTTT. Translated, it gives CASSPGGNTEAFF.

This clone turned up a few times. The chain links TRBV6-5 to TRBJ1-2, with D tentatively TRBD1 (5 bases). The ends were cut back, 0 bases at V and 4 bases at J, with 15 bases in the middle. The CDR3 consists of 16 residues. The germline V gene has CDR1 MNHEY and CDR2 SVGAGI. CDR3 loop: CASSYSVIGGGYGYTF. The CDR3 coding sequence is TGTGCCAGCAGTTACTCGGTTATCGGGGGGGGCTATGGCTACACCTTC.

The rearrangement joins TRBV29-1 to TRBJ1-2; the D gene is possibly TRBD1 (5 bases). This CDR3 contains 11 residues. Germline CDR1 and CDR2: SQVTM and ANQGSEA. V dropped 4 bases and J dropped 5 bases, with 8 bases sitting between them. CDR3: CSVGQTYGYTF. Written as DNA, the CDR3 is TGCAGCGTTGGACAGACATATGGCTACACCTTC.

J is TRBJ2-5 and V is TRBV28; 9 positions match TRBD2. The length of the CDR3 is 15 residues. Germline CDR1 reads MDHEN; CDR2 reads SYDVKM. J lost 4 bases, V lost 5 bases, and 8 bases had no gene match. This chain's CDR3 is CASSLPRGGLETQYF. The CDR3 DNA follows: TGTGCCAGCAGTCTCCCGCGGGGGGGCTTAGAGACCCAGTACTTC.

In DNA form, the CDR3 reads TGTGCCCCCACACTGTCCAGCCAAAATGAAAAACTGTTTTTT. Protein: CAPTLSSQNEKLFF. The chain recombines TRBV10-3 with TRBJ1-4; D not certain. Per germline, CDR1 ENHRY and CDR2 SYGVKD. V lost 11 bases and J lost 5, with 18 bases in between. The CDR3 loop spans 14 amino acids.

This chain links TRBV10-3 with TRBJ2-1; 9 bases map to TRBD2. The germline gives CDR1 ENHRY, CDR2 SYGVKD. Unmatched junction bases numbered 6, after V lost 6 bases and J lost 0 bases. This CDR3 contains 16 residues. The CDR3 DNA is TGTGCCATCAGCGAAAGCGGGGGGAGCTCCTACAATGAGCAGTTCTTC. As protein: CAISESGGSSYNEQFF.

This sequence joins TRBV6-5 and TRBJ2-5, with 7 nucleotides matching TRBD1. The CDR3 is made up of 13 amino acids. Germline lookup yields CDR1 MNHEY and CDR2 SVGAGI. V lost 5 bases, J lost 9 bases, and 9 bases stayed unmatched. The CDR3 loop reads CASSHTGEGAQYF. In DNA, the CDR3 is TGTGCCAGCAGTCATACAGGGGAAGGGGCCCAGTACTTC.

The CDR3 protein is CASSLVGRVSYEQYF. The CDR3 nucleotides read TGTGCCAGCAGCTTAGTCGGGAGGGTCTCCTACGAGCAGTACTTC. The rearrangement joins TRBV11-2 to TRBJ2-7; 8 nucleotides match TRBD2. Germline V gives CDR1 SGHAT, CDR2 FQNNGV. V lost 1 base and J lost 0; bases outside the gene matches: 2. The CDR3 extends over 15 amino acids.

The chain carries TRBV25-1 and TRBJ1-2; D is perhaps TRBD1 (6 bases). Germline V gene sequence: CDR1 MGHDK, CDR2 SYGVNS. The ends were cut back, 2 bases at V and 5 bases at J, with 15 bases in the middle. The CDR3 has 15 residues. Written as DNA, the CDR3 is TGTGCCAGCAGTGAAGGTGCCGGGGGCCATTATGGCTACACCTTC. Translating it yields CASSEGAGGHYGYTF.

This chain joins TRBV12-3 or TRBV12-4 and TRBJ1-4; D is uncertain. The CDR3 totals 12 residues. V was pared by 5 bases and J by 15 bases, with 16 bases between. CDR3 DNA: TGTGCCAGCAGTCCGGGCCTGAAATCTTTGTTTTTT. Translation gives CASSPGLKSLFF.

CDR3: CASSLGRQGSEQYF. In DNA, the CDR3 is TGTGCCAGCAGTTTAGGGAGACAGGGTTCCGAGCAGTACTTC. V gene TRBV28 combines with J gene TRBJ2-7; 7 bases are a match to TRBD1. The CDR3 consists of 14 residues. Germline-derived CDR1 and CDR2 are MDHEN and SYDVKM. V was pared by 2 bases and J by 6 bases, with 7 bases of the junction left unmatched.

The chain combines TRBV7-9 with TRBJ1-5; no clear D gene. The V end lost 5 bases, the J end lost 0 bases, and 11 bases lay between the germline ends. The CDR3 is 15 amino acids. Germline CDR1 SEHNR, CDR2 FQNEAQ (reference sequence). The CDR3, as DNA: TGTGCCAGCAGCCGCTCCGAATATAGCAATCAGCCCCAGCATTTT. Its protein is CASSRSEYSNQPQHF.

The V and J genes are TRBV5-4 and TRBJ2-1; D is possibly TRBD1 (6 bases). The germline gives CDR1 SGHNT, CDR2 YYREEE (reference sequence). This CDR3 comprises 13 residues. V was shortened by 3 bases and J by 4 bases, with 8 bases between the two germline ends. Here the CDR3 DNA reads TGTGCCAGCAGCTACGGACAGTACAATGAGCAGTTCTTC. It yields the protein CASSYGQYNEQFF. Full variable domain (outside the CDR3, taken from reference TRBV5-4 and TRBJ2-1): ETGVTQSPTHLIKTRGQQVTLRCSSQSGHNTVSWYQQALGQGPQFIFQYYREEENGRGNFPPRFSGLQFPNYSSELNVNALELDDSALYLCASSYGQYNEQFFGPGTRLTVL.

V gene TRBV12-5 combines with J gene TRBJ2-1, with D possibly being TRBD1 or TRBD2 (6 bases each). V lost 1 base and J 6 bases, leaving 16 bases between the germline ends. The length of the CDR3 is 16 residues. Germline CDR1 reads LGHNT; CDR2 reads FRNRAP. The CDR3 nucleotides are TGTGCTAGTGGTTTGGATCAGTGGGGGGCGGTCAATGAGCAGTTCTTC. It yields the protein CASGLDQWGAVNEQFF.